This TCR beta chain derives from a study of blood T cell repertoires in COVID-19. The wider study: Acute and convalescent COVID-19 samples came from the United States, Italy and Spain. PBMCs, B-cell-depleted T cells, or T cells provided the cDNA or gDNA that made up the material.

Germline values: CDR1 SGDLS, CDR2 YYNGEE. V shed 3 bases, J shed 10 bases, and the junction held 4 bases outside the gene matches. This CDR3 is built from 13 residues. In the original analysis: Amplification of reference gene primers was used by the study to estimate nucleated cell counts. Repertoires were generated with immunoSEQ multiplex PCR, while TCRdb's copy carries only in-frame clones and drops some. The V and J calls and clone size were taken over from that table, and D and trimming were inferred from the DNA. The sample holds fewer than 150,000 clones, approximately 85% seen once. The TCR was taken from a man aged 45-65 years with acute or convalescent COVID-19. The V and J genes are TRBV9 and TRBJ1-5, with 10 bases identical to TRBD1. The sample taken for sequencing was peripheral blood. Written as DNA, the CDR3 is TGTGCCAGCAGCGGAGGGACAGGGGATCCCCAGCATTTT. It yields the protein CASSGGTGDPQHF.